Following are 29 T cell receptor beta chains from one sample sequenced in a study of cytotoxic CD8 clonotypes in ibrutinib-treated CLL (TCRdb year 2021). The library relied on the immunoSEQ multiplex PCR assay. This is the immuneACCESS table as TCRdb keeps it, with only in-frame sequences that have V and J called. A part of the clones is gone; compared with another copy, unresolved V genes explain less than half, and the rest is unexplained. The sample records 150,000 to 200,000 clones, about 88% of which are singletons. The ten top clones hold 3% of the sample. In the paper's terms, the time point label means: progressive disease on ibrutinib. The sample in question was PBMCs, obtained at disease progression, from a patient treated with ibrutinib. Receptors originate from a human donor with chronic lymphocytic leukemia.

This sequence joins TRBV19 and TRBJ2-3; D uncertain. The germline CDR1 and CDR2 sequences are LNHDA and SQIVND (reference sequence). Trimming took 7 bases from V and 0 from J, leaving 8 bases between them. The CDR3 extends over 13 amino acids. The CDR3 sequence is CASTSRSTDTQYF. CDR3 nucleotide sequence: TGTGCCAGTACTTCACGTAGCACAGATACGCAGTATTTT.

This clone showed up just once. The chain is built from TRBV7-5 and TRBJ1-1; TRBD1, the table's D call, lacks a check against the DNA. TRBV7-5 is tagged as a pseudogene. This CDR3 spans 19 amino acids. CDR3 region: CVRSLNGPRQGALNTEAFF. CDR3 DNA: TGTGTCAGAAGTCTTAACGGCCCCCGACAGGGGGCTCTGAACACTGAAGCTTTCTTT.

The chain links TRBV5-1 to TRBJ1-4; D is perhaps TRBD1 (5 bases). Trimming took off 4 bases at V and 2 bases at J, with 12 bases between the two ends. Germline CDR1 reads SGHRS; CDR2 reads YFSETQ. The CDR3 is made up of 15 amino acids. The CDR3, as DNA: TGCGCCAGCAGCGACGGGGACTTTACTAATGAAAAACTGTTTTTT. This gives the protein CASSDGDFTNEKLFF.

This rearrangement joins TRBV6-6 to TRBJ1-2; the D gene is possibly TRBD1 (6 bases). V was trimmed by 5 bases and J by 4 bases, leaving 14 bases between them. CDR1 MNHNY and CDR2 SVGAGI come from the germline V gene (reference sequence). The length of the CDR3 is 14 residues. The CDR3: CASSLVWGAYGYTF. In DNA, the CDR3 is TGTGCCAGCAGTCTAGTTTGGGGGGCCTATGGCTACACCTTC.

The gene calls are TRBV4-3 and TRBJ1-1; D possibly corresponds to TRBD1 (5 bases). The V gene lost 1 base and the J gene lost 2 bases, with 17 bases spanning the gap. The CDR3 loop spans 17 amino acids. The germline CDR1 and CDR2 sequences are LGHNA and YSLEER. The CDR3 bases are TGCGCCAGCAGCCAAGTCTCCAGGGATTGGCGAAACACTGAAGCTTTCTTT. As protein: CASSQVSRDWRNTEAFF.

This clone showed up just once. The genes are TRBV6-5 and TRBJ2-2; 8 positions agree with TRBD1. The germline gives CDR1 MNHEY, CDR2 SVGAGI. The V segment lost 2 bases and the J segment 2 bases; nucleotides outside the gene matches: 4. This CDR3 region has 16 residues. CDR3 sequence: CASSYAGGSNTGELFF. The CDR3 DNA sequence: TGTGCCAGCAGTTACGCAGGGGGCTCCAACACCGGGGAGCTGTTTTTT.

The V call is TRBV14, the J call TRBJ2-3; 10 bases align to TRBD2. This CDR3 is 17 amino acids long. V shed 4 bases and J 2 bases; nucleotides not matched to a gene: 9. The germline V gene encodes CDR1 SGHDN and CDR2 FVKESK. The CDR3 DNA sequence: TGTGCCAGCAGCCCCCTCGAACTAGCGGGGTCCACAGATACGCAGTATTTT. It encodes CASSPLELAGSTDTQYF.

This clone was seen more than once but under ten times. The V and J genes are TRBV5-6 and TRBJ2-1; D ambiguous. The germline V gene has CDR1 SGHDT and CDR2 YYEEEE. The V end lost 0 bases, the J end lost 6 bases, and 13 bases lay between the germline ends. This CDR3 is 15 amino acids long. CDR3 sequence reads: CASSLGRGGFNEQFF. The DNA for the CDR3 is TGTGCCAGCAGCTTGGGCCGTGGCGGATTCAATGAGCAGTTCTTC.

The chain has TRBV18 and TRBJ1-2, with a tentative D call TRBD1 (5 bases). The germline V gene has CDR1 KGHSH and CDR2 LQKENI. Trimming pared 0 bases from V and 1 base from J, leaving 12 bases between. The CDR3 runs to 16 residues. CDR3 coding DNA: TGTGCCAGCTCACCACCGGGGGAGAACCGTAACTATGGCTACACCTTC. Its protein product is CASSPPGENRNYGYTF. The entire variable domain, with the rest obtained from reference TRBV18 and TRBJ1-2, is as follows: NAGVMQNPRHLVRRRGQEARLRCSPMKGHSHVYWYRQLPEEGLKFMVYLQKENIIDESGMPKERFSAEFPKEGPSILRIQQVVRGDSAAYFCASSPPGENRNYGYTFGSGTRLTVV.

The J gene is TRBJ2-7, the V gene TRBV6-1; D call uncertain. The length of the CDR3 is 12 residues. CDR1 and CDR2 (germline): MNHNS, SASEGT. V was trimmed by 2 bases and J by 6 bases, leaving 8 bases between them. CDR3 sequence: CASSELGREQYF. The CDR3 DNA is TGTGCCAGCAGTGAACTCGGGCGCGAGCAGTACTTC.

CDR3 nucleotide sequence: TGTGCCAGCAGCTCATTTGCCGAAGTGCTGGGGGAGACCCAGTACTTC. Amino acid sequence: CASSSFAEVLGETQYF. The chain joins TRBV11-2 to TRBJ2-5; D unresolved. Trimming stripped 4 bases from V and 5 bases from J, with 20 bases between. Germline CDR1 is SGHAT and CDR2 is FQNNGV. This CDR3 spans 16 amino acids.

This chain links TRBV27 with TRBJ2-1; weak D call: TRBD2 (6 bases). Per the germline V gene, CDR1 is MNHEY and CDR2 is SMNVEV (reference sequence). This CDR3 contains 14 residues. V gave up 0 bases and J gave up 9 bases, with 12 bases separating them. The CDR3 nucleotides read TGTGCCAGCAGTTTATCCCACCCCGGGGGTGAGCAGTTCTTC. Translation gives CASSLSHPGGEQFF.

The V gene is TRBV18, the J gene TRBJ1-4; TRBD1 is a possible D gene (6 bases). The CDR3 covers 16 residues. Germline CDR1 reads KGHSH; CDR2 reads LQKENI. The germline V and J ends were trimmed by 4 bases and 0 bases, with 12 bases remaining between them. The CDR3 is CASSRGQLATNEKLFF. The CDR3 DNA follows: TGTGCCAGCTCACGAGGACAGCTTGCAACTAATGAAAAACTGTTTTTT.

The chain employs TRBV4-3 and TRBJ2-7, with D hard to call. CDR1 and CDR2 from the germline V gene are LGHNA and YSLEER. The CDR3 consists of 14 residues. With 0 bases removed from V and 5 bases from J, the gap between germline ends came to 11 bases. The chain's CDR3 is CASSQDTSHHEQYF. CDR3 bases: TGCGCCAGCAGCCAAGATACGTCACACCACGAGCAGTACTTC.

The CDR3 protein is CASSTQGRNEKLFF. The DNA of the CDR3 is TGCGCCAGCAGCACACAGGGGAGGAATGAAAAACTGTTTTTT. This chain joins TRBV5-1 and TRBJ1-4; the match to TRBD1 covers 7 bases. The CDR3 runs to 14 residues. V was clipped by 4 bases and J by 5 bases; unmatched bases: 5. CDR1 SGHRS and CDR2 YFSETQ come from the germline V gene.

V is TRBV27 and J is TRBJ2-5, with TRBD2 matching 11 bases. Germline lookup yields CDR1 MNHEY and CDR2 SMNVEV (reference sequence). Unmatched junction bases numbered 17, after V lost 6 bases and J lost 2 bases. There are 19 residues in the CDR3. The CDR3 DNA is TGTGCCAGCAGACCGCAAAGGGGGACTAGCGGCTCCCTACAAGAGACCCAGTACTTC. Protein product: CASRPQRGTSGSLQETQYF.

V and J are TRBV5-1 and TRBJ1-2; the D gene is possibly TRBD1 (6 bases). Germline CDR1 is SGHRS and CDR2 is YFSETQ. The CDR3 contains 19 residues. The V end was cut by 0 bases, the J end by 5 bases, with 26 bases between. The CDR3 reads CASSLGPGGAHREVYGYTF. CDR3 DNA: TGCGCCAGCAGCTTGGGACCGGGGGGGGCCCACAGGGAAGTATATGGCTACACCTTC. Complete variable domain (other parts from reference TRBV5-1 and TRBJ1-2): KAGVTQTPRYLIKTRGQQVTLSCSPISGHRSVSWYQQTPGQGLQFLFEYFSETQRNKGNFPGRFSGRQFSNSRSEMNVSTLELGDSALYLCASSLGPGGAHREVYGYTFGSGTRLTVV.

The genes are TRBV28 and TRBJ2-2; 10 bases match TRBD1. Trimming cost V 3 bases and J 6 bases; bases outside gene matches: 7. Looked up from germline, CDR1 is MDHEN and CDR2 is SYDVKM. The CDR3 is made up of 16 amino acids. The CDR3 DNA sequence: TGTGCCAGCAGTTTGGTTGACAGGGGGCCCCCCGGGGAGCTGTTTTTT. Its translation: CASSLVDRGPPGELFF.

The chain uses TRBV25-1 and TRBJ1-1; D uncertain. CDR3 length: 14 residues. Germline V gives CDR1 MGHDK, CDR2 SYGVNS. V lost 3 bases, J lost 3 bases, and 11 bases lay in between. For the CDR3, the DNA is TGTGCCAGCAGTGATTGGAAAGGGTACACTGAAGCTTTCTTT. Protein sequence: CASSDWKGYTEAFF.

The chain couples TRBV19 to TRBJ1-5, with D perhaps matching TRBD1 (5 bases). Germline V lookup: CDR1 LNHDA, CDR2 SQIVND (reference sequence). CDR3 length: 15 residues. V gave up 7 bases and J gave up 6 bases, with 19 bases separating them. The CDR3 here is CASKDPSGLVQPQHF. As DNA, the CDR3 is TGTGCCAGTAAAGATCCCTCAGGGCTTGTTCAGCCCCAGCATTTT. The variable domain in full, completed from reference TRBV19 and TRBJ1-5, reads DGGITQSPKYLFRKEGQNVTLSCEQNLNHDAMYWYRQDPGQGLRLIYYSQIVNDFQKGDIAEGYSVSREKKESFPLTVTSAQKNPTAFYLCASKDPSGLVQPQHFGDGTRLSIL.

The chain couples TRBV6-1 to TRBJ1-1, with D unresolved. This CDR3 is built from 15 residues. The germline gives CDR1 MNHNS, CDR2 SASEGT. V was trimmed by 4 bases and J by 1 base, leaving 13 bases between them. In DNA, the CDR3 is TGTGCCAGCAGTGCGGGCCGGACGGCGAACACTGAAGCTTTCTTT. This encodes CASSAGRTANTEAFF.

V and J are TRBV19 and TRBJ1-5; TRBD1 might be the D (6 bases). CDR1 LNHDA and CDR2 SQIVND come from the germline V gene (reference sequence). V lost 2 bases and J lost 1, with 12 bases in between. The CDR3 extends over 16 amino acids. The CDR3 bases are TGTGCCAGTAGTATATCAGGGGCCCTGAGCAATCAGCCCCAGCATTTT. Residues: CASSISGALSNQPQHF.

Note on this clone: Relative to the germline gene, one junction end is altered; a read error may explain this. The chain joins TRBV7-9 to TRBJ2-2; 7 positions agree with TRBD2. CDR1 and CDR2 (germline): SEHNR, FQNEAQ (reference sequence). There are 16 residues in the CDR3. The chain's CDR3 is CASTLGLAANTGELFF. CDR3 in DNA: TGTGCCAGCACCTTAGGCCTAGCGGCGAACACCGGGGAGCTGTTTTTT.

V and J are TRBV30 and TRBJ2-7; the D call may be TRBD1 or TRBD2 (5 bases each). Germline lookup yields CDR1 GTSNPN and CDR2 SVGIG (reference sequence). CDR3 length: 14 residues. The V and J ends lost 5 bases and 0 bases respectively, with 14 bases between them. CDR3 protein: CAWETGTVSYEQYF. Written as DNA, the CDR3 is TGTGCCTGGGAAACCGGGACGGTCTCCTACGAGCAGTACTTC. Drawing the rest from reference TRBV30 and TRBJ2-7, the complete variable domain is SQTIHQWPATLVQPVGSPLSLECTVEGTSNPNLYWYRQAAGRGLQLLFYSVGIGQISSEVPQNLSASRPQDRQFILSSKKLLLSDSGFYLCAWETGTVSYEQYFGPGTRLTVT.

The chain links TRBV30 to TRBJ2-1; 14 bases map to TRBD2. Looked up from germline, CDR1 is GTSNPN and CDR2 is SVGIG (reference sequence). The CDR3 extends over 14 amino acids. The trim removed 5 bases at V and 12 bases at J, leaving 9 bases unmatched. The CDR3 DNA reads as TGTGCCTGGGGGACTAGCGGGGGCTTTCTGGGGCAGTTCTTC. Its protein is CAWGTSGGFLGQFF.

CDR3 bases: TGTGCCAGCAGTTTGCGCGGGAGCTCCTACAATGAGCAGTTCTTC. It codes for CASSLRGSSYNEQFF. The genes are TRBV27 and TRBJ2-1; 7 nucleotides line up with TRBD2. Germline assignment: CDR1 MNHEY and CDR2 SMNVEV (reference sequence). With 3 bases clipped from V and 0 bases from J, the junction kept 2 bases outside the gene matches. The CDR3 runs 15 residues.

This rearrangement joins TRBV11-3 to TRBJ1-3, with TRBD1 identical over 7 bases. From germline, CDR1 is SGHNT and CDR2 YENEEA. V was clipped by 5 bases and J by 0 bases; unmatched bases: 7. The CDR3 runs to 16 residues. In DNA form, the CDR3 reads TGTGCCAGCAGCCCGGACAGGTACTACTCTGGAAACACCATATATTTT. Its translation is CASSPDRYYSGNTIYF.

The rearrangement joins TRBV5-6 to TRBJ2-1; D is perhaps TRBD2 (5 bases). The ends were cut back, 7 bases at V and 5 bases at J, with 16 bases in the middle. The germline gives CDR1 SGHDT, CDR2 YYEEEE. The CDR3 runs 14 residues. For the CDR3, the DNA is TGTGCCAGCCAGCCCCCCGGGATCCACAATGAGCAGTTCTTC. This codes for CASQPPGIHNEQFF. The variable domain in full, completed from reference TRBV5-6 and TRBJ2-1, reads DAGVTQSPTHLIKTRGQQVTLRCSPKSGHDTVSWYQQALGQGPQFIFQYYEEEERQRGNFPDRFSGHQFPNYSSELNVNALLLGDSALYLCASQPPGIHNEQFFGPGTRLTVL.

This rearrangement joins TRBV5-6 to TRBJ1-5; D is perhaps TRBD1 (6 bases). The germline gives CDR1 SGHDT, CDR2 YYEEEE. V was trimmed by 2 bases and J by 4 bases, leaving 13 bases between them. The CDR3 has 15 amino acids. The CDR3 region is CASSFFTRGNQPQHF. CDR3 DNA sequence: TGTGCCAGCAGCTTCTTTACAAGGGGGAATCAGCCCCAGCATTTT.